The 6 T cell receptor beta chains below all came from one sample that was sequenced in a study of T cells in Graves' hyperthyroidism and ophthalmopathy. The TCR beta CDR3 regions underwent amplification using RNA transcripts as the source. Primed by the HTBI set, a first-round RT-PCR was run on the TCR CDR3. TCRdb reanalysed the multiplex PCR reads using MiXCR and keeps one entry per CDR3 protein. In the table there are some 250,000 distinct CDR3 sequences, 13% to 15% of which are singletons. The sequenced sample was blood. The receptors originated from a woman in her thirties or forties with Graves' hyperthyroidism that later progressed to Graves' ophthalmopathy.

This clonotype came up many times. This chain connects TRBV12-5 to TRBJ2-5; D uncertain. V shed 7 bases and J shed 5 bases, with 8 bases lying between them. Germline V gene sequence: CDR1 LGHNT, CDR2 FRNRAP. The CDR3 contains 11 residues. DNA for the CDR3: TGTGCTAGTGCCTTGGGGGAGACCCAGTACTTC. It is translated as CASALGETQYF.

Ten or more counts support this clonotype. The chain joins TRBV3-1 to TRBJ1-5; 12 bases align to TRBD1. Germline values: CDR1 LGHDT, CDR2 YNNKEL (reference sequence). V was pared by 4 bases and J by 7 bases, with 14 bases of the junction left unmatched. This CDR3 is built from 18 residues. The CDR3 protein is CASSPHLGTGGAGQPQHF. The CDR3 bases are TGTGCCAGCAGCCCTCACCTCGGGACAGGGGGCGCTGGACAGCCCCAGCATTTT.

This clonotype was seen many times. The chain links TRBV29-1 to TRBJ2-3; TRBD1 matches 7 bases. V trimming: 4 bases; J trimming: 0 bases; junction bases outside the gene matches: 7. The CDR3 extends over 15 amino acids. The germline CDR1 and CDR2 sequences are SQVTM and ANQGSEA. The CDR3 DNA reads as TGCAGCGTTGGGGGGCAACAGGGGAGCACAGATACGCAGTATTTT. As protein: CSVGGQQGSTDTQYF.

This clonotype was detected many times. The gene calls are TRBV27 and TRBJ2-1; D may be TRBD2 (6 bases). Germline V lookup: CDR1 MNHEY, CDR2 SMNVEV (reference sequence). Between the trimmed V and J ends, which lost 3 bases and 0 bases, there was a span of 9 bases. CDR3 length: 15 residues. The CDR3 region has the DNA TGTGCCAGCAGTTTCCGGGAGAGCTCCTACAATGAGCAGTTCTTC. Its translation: CASSFRESSYNEQFF.

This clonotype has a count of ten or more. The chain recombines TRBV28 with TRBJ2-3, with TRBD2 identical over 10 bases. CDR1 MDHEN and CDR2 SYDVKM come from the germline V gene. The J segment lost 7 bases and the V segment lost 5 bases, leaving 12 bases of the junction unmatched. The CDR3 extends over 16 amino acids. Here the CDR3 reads CASSPSLAGKVHTQYF. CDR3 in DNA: TGTGCCAGCAGTCCCTCACTAGCGGGGAAAGTTCATACGCAGTATTTT.

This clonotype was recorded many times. The CDR3 sequence: CASTQQGFATEAFF. DNA of the CDR3: TGTGCCAGCACCCAACAGGGTTTTGCCACTGAAGCTTTCTTT. This chain uses TRBV28 with TRBJ1-1, with D possibly TRBD1 on 6 matching bases. This CDR3 has 14 amino acids. Deletions cut 7 bases from V and 4 bases from J, with 16 bases between. CDR1 MDHEN and CDR2 SYDVKM come from the germline V gene.